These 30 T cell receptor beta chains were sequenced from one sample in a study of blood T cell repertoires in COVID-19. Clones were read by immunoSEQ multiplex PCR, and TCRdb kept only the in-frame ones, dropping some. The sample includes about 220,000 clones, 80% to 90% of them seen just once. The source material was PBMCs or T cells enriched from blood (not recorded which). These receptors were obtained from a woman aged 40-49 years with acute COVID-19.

The CDR3 DNA follows: TGTGCCAGCAGCCAACAACCGGAGCCTAACTATGGCTACACCTTC. Its translation is CASSQQPEPNYGYTF. V and J are TRBV5-5 and TRBJ1-2; D not certain. V lost 4 bases and J lost 0, with 13 bases in between. The CDR3 has 15 residues. Germline V gene data show CDR1 as SGHKS and CDR2 as YYEKEE (reference sequence).

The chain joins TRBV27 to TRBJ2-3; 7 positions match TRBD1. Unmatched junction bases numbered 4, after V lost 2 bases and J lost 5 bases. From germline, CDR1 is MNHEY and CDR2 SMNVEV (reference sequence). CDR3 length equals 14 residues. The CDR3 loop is CASSLRAGGDTQYF. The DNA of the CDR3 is TGTGCCAGCAGTTTAAGGGCAGGGGGAGATACGCAGTATTTT.

The DNA of the CDR3 is TGTGCCAGCAGTGACGGGGGGGGCACTGAAGCTTTCTTT. It translates to CASSDGGGTEAFF. The V call is TRBV2, the J call TRBJ1-1, with a possible D match to TRBD1 (5 bases). The V end lost 3 bases, the J end lost 4 bases, and 9 bases lay between the germline ends. The CDR3 is made up of 13 amino acids. Germline V gene sequence: CDR1 SNHLY, CDR2 FYNNEI.

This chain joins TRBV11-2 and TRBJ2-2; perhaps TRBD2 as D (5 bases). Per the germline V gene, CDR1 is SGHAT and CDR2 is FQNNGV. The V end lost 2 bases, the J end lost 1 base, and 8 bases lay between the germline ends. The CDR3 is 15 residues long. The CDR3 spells CASSLTGENTGELFF. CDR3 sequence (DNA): TGTGCCAGCAGCTTAACCGGGGAGAACACCGGGGAGCTGTTTTTT. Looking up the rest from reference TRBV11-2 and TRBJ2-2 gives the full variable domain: EAGVAQSPRYKIIEKRQSVAFWCNPISGHATLYWYQQILGQGPKLLIQFQNNGVVDDSQLPKDRFSAERLKGVDSTLKIQPAKLEDSAVYLCASSLTGENTGELFFGEGSRLTVL.

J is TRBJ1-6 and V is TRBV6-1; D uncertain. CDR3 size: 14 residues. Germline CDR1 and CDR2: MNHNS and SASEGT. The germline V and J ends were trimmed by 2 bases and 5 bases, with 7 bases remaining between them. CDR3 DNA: TGTGCCAGCAGTGAATCCGGGAATAATTCACCCCTCCACTTT. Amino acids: CASSESGNNSPLHF.

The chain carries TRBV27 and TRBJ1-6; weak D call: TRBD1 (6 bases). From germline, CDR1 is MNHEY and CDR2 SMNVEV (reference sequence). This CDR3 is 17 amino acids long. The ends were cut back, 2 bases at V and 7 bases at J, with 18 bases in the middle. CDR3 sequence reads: CASSLGRGWGGNSPLHF. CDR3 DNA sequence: TGTGCCAGCAGTTTAGGTCGGGGGTGGGGGGGCAATTCACCCCTCCACTTT.

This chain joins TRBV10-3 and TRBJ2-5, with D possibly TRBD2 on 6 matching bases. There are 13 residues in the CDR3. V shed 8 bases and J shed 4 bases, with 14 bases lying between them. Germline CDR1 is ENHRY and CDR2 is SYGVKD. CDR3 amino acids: CAIRGGTGETQYF. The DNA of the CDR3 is TGTGCCATCCGAGGCGGGACGGGAGAGACCCAGTACTTC.

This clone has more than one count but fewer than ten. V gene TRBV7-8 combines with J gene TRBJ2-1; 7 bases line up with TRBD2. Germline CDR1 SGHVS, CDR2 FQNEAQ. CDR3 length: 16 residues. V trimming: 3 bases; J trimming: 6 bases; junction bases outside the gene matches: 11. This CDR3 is CASSFRSGGLLNEQFF. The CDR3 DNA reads TGTGCCAGCAGCTTTCGATCGGGGGGTCTCCTCAATGAGCAGTTCTTC.

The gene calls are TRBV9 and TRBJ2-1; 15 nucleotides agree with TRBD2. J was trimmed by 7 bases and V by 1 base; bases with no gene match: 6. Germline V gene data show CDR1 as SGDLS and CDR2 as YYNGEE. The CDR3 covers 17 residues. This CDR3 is CASSVYEGTSGGNEQFF. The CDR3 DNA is TGTGCCAGCAGCGTATATGAAGGGACTAGCGGGGGGAATGAGCAGTTCTTC. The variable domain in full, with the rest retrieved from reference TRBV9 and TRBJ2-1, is DSGVTQTPKHLITATGQRVTLRCSPRSGDLSVYWYQQSLDQGLQFLIQYYNGEERAKGNILERFSAQQFPDLHSELNLSSLELGDSALYFCASSVYEGTSGGNEQFFGPGTRLTVL.

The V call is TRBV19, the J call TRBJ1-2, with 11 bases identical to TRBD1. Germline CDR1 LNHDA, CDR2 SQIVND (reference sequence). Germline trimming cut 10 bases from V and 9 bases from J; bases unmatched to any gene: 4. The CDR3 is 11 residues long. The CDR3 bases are TGTGCCACCAGGACAGGGGGCAGCTACACCTTC. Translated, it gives CATRTGGSYTF.

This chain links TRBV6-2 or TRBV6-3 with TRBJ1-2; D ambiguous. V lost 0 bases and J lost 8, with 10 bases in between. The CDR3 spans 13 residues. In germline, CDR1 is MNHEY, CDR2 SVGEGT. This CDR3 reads CASSYSTGRGYTF. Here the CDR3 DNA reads TGTGCCAGCAGTTACTCAACCGGTCGGGGCTACACCTTC.

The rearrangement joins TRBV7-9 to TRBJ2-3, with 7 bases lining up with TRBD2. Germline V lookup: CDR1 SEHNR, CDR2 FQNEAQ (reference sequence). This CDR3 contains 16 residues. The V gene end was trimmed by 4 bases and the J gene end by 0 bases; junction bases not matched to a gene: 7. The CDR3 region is CASSSPGTTSTDTQYF. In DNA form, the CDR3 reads TGTGCCAGCAGCTCGCCCGGGACTACCAGCACAGATACGCAGTATTTT.

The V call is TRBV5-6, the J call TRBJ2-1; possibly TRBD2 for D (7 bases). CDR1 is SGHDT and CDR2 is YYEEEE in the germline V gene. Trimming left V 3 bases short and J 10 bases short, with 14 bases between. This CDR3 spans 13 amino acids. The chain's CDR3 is CASSWGGGSEQFF. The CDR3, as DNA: TGTGCCAGCAGCTGGGGAGGGGGTAGCGAGCAGTTCTTC. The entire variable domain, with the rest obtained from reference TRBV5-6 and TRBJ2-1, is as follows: DAGVTQSPTHLIKTRGQQVTLRCSPKSGHDTVSWYQQALGQGPQFIFQYYEEEERQRGNFPDRFSGHQFPNYSSELNVNALLLGDSALYLCASSWGGGSEQFFGPGTRLTVL.

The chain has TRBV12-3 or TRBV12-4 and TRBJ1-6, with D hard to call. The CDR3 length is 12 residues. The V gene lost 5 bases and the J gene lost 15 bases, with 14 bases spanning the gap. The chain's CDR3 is CASSDYTVDLHF. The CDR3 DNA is TGTGCCAGCAGTGATTATACAGTAGACCTCCACTTT.

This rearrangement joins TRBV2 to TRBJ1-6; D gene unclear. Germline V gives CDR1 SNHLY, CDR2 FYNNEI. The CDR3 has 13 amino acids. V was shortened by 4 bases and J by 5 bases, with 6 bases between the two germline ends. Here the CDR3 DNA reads TGTGCCAGCAGTGGCAGGAATAATTCACCCCTCCACTTT. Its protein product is CASSGRNNSPLHF. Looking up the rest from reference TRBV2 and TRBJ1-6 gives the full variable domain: EPEVTQTPSHQVTQMGQEVILRCVPISNHLYFYWYRQILGQKVEFLVSFYNNEISEKSEIFDDQFSVERPDGSNFTLKIRSTKLEDSAMYFCASSGRNNSPLHFGNGTRLTVT.

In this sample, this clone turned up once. CDR3 in DNA: TGTGCCAGCAGCGAGGGGGACAGATTTAATGAAAAACTGTTTTTT. This sequence encodes CASSEGDRFNEKLFF. This rearrangement joins TRBV9 to TRBJ1-4; 7 nucleotides match TRBD1. This CDR3 is 15 amino acids long. CDR1 is SGDLS, CDR2 YYNGEE, per germline. After removal of 3 bases from V and 4 bases from J, the junction contained 6 bases not matched to a gene.

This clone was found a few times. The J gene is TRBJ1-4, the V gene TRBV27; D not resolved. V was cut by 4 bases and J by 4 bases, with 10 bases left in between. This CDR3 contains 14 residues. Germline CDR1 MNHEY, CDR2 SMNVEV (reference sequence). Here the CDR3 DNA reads TGTGCCAGCAGTTCGAGGGCCTATAATGAAAAACTGTTTTTT. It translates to CASSSRAYNEKLFF.

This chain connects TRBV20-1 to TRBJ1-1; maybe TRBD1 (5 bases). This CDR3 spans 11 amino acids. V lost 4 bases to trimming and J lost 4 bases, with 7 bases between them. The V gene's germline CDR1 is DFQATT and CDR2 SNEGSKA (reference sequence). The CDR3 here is CSATGFTEAFF. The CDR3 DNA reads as TGCAGTGCTACAGGGTTCACTGAAGCTTTCTTT.

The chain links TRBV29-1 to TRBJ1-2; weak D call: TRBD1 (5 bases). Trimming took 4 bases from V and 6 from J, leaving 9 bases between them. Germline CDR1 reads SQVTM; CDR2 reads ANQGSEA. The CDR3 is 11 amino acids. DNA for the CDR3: TGCAGCGTTGTCTCAGGGAATGGCTACACCTTC. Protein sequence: CSVVSGNGYTF.

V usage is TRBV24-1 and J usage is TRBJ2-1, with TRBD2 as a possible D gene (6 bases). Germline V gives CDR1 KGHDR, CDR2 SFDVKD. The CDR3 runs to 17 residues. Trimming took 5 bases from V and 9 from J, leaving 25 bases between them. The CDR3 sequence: CATSGDTGLRALSEQFF. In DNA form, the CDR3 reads TGTGCCACCAGTGGCGATACGGGACTCCGAGCCCTTAGTGAGCAGTTCTTC.

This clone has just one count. The CDR3 region is CASSHTPGQGGQPQHF. CDR3 DNA sequence: TGTGCCAGCAGCCACACGCCGGGACAGGGGGGTCAGCCCCAGCATTTT. The J gene is TRBJ1-5, the V gene TRBV5-6, with 11 nucleotides matching TRBD1. CDR1 is SGHDT, CDR2 YYEEEE, per germline. The length of the CDR3 is 16 residues. The V segment lost 4 bases and the J segment 6 bases; nucleotides outside the gene matches: 9.

The CDR3 DNA reads TGCGCCAGCAGCCAAACGCACCAGGGAATCATGAACACTGAAGCTTTCTTT. It is translated as CASSQTHQGIMNTEAFF. This chain joins TRBV4-3 and TRBJ1-1; maybe TRBD1 (5 bases). Deletions cut 2 bases from V and 0 bases from J, with 16 bases between. The CDR3 sequence is 17 residues long. CDR1 is LGHNA and CDR2 is YSLEER in the germline V gene.

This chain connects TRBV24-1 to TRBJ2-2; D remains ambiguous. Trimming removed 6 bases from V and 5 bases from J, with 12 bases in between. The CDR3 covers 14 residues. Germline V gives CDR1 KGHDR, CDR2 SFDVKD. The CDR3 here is CATSSPFRTGELFF. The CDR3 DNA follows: TGTGCCACCAGTAGCCCCTTTCGGACCGGGGAGCTGTTTTTT.

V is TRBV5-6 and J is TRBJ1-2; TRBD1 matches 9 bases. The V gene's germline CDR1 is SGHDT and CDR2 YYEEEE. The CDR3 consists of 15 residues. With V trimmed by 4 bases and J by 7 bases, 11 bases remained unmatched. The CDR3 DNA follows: TGTGCCAGCAGCGTCTCCGGGACAGGGATTTTTGGCTACACCTTC. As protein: CASSVSGTGIFGYTF.

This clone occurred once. The CDR3 DNA reads TGCGCCAGCAGCCTATTAACTACCACAGGGCTGAGGGCTGAAGCTTTCTTT. Protein sequence: CASSLLTTTGLRAEAFF. V and J are TRBV5-1 and TRBJ1-1, with a weak D call TRBD1 (6 bases). Per germline, CDR1 SGHRS and CDR2 YFSETQ. V gave up 4 bases and J gave up 6 bases, with 25 bases separating them. CDR3 length: 17 amino acids.

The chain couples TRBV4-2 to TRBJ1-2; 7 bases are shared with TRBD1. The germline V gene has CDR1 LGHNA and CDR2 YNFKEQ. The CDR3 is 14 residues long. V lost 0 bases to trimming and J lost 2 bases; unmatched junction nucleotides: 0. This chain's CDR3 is CASSQDRGNYGYTF. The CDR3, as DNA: TGTGCCAGCAGCCAAGACAGGGGGAACTATGGCTACACCTTC.

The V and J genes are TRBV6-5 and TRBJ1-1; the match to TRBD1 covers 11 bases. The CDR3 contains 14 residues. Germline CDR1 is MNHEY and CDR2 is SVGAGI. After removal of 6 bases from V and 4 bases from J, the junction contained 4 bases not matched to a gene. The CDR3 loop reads CASSGGQGGTEAFF. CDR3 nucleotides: TGTGCCAGCAGCGGGGGACAGGGGGGCACTGAAGCTTTCTTT.

CDR3 sequence (DNA): TGTGCCAGCAGAAGACAGGGGAGCTCCTACGAGCAGTACTTC. Protein product: CASRRQGSSYEQYF. V gene TRBV2 combines with J gene TRBJ2-7; 8 bases fit TRBD1. V dropped 6 bases and J dropped 0; count of bases not matched to a gene: 4. In germline, CDR1 is SNHLY, CDR2 FYNNEI. This CDR3 comprises 14 residues.

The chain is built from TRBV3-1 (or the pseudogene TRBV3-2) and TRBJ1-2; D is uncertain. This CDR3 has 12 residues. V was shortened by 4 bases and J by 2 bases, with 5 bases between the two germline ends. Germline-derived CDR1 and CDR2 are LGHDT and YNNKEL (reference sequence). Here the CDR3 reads CASSPQNYGYTF. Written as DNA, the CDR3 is TGTGCCAGCAGCCCACAGAACTATGGCTACACCTTC.

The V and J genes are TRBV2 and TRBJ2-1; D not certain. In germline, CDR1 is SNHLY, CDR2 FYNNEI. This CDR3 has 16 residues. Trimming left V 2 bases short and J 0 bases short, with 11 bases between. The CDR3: CASSEHDTLSYNEQFF. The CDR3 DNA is TGTGCCAGCAGTGAACACGACACCCTCTCCTACAATGAGCAGTTCTTC. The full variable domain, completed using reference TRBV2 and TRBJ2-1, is EPEVTQTPSHQVTQMGQEVILRCVPISNHLYFYWYRQILGQKVEFLVSFYNNEISEKSEIFDDQFSVERPDGSNFTLKIRSTKLEDSAMYFCASSEHDTLSYNEQFFGPGTRLTVL.